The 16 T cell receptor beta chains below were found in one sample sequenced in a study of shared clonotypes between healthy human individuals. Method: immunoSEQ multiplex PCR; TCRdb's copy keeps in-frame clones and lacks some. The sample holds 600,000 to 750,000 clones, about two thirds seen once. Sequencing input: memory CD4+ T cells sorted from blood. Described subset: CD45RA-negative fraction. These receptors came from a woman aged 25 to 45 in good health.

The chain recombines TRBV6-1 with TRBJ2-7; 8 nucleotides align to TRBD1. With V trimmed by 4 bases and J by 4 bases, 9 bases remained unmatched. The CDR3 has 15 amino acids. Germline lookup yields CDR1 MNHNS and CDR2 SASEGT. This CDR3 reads CASSGETGAFYEQYF. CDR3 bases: TGTGCCAGCAGTGGGGAGACAGGGGCGTTTTACGAGCAGTACTTC.

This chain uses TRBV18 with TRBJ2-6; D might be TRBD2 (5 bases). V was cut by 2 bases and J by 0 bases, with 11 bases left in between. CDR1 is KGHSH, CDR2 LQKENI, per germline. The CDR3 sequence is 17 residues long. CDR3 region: CASSPGRGNSGANVLTF. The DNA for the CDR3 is TGTGCCAGCTCACCAGGGCGAGGGAACTCTGGGGCCAACGTCCTGACTTTC. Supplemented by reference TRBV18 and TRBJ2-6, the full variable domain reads NAGVMQNPRHLVRRRGQEARLRCSPMKGHSHVYWYRQLPEEGLKFMVYLQKENIIDESGMPKERFSAEFPKEGPSILRIQQVVRGDSAAYFCASSPGRGNSGANVLTFGAGSRLTVL.

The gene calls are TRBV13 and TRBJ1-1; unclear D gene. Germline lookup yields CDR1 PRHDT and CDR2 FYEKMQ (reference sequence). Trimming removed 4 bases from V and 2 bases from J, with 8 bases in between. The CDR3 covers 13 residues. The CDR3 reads CASSSRPNTEAFF. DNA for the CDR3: TGTGCCAGCAGCTCCCGGCCCAACACTGAAGCTTTCTTT.

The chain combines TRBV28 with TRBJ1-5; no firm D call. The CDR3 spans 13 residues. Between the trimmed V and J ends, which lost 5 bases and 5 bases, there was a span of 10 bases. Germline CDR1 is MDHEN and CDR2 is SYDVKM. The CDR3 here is CASSIPGYQPQHF. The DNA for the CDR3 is TGTGCCAGCAGTATCCCAGGTTATCAGCCCCAGCATTTT.

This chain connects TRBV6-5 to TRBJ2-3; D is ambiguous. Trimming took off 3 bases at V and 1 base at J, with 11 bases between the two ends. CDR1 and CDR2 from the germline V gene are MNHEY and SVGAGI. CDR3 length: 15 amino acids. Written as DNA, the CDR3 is TGTGCCAGCAGTTATCTGGGCGGTCGCACAGATACGCAGTATTTT. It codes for CASSYLGGRTDTQYF.

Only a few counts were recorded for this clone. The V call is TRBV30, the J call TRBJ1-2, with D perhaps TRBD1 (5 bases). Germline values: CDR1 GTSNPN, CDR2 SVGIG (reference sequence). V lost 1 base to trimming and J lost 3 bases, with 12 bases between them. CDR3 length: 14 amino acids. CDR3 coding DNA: TGTGCCTGGAGTGCCCGCTGGGGCGACTATGGCTACACCTTC. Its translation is CAWSARWGDYGYTF.

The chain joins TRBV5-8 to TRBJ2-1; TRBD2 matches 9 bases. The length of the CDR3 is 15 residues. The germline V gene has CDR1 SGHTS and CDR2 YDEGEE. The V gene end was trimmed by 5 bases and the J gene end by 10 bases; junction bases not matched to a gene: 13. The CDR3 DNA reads TGTGCCAGCAGATCCCGGGGGCTAGCGGGACAGGAGCAGTTCTTC. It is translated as CASRSRGLAGQEQFF.

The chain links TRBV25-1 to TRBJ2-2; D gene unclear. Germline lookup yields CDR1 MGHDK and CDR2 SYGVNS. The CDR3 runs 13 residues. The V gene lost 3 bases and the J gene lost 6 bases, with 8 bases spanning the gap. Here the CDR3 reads CASSDLSPGELFF. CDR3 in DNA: TGTGCCAGCAGTGATCTGTCCCCCGGGGAGCTGTTTTTT.

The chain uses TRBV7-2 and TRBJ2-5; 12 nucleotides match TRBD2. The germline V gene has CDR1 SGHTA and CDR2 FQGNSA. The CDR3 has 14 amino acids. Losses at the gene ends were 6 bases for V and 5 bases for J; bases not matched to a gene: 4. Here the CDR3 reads CASRQTSGSETQYF. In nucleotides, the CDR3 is TGTGCCAGCAGACAGACTAGCGGGAGTGAGACCCAGTACTTC.

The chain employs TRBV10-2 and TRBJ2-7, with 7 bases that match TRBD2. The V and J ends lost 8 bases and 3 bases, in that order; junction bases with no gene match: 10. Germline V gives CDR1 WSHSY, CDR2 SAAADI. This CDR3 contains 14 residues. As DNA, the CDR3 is TGCGCCAGCGGGATGGGGGGGAATTACTACGAGCAGTACTTC. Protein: CASGMGGNYYEQYF.

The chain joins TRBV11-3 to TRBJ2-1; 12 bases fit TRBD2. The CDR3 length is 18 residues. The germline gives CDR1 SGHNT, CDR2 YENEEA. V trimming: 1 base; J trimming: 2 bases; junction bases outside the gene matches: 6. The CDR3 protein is CASSLVTSGSMPYNEQFF. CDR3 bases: TGTGCCAGCAGCTTAGTGACTAGCGGGAGCATGCCCTACAATGAGCAGTTCTTC.

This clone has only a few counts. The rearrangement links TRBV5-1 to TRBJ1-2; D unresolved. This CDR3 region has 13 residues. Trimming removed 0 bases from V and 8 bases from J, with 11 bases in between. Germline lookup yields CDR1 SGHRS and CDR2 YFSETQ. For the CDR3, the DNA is TGCGCCAGCAGCTTGGACAGTCTTCGGGGCTACACCTTC. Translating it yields CASSLDSLRGYTF.

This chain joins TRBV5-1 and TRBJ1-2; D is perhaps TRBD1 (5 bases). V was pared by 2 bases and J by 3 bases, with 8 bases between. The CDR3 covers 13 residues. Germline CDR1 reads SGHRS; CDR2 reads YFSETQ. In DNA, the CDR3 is TGCGCCAGCAGCTTCGGCAGGGACTATGGCTACACCTTC. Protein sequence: CASSFGRDYGYTF.

The CDR3 region is CASSWGGDNQPQHF. The DNA for the CDR3 is TGTGCCAGCAGTTGGGGAGGAGACAATCAGCCCCAGCATTTT. J is TRBJ1-5 and V is TRBV6-6; D not resolved. Germline CDR1 is MNHNY and CDR2 is SVGAGI (reference sequence). CDR3 length: 14 amino acids. V was trimmed by 4 bases and J by 3 bases, leaving 10 bases between them.

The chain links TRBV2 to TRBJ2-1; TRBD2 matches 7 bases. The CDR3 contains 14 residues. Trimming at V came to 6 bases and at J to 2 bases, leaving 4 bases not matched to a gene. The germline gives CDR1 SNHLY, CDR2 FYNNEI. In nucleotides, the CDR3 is TGTGCCAGCAGGGGAGGGCTCACCTACAATGAGCAGTTCTTC. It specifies CASRGGLTYNEQFF.

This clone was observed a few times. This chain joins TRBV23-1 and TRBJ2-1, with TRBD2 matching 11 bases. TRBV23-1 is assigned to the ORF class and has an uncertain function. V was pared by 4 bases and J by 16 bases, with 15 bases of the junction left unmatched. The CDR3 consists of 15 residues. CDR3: CASSPRLAGRELRFF. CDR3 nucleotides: TGCGCCAGCAGTCCACGACTAGCGGGAAGAGAATTGCGCTTCTTC.